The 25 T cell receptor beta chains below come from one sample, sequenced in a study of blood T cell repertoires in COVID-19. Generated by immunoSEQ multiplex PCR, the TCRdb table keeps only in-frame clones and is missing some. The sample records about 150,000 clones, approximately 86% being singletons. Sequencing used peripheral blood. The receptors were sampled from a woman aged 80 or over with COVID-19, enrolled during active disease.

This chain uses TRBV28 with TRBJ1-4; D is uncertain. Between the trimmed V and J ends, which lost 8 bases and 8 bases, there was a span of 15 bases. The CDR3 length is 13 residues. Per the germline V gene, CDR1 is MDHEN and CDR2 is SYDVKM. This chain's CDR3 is CASRIKNAEKLFF. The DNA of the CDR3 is TGTGCCAGCCGAATCAAGAATGCGGAAAAACTGTTTTTT.

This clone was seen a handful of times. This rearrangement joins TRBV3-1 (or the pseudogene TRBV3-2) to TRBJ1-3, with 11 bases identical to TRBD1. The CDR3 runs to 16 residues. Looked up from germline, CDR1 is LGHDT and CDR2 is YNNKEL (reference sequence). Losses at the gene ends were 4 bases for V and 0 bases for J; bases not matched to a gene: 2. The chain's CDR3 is CASSRTGGNSGNTIYF. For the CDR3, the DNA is TGTGCCAGCAGCCGGACAGGGGGCAACTCTGGAAACACCATATATTTT.

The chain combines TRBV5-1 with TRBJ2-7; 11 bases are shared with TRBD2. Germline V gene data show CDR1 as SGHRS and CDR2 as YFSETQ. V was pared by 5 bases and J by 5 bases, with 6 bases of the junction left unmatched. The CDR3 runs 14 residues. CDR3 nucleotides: TGCGCCAGCAGACGGACTAGCGGGTACGACGAGCAGTACTTC. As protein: CASRRTSGYDEQYF. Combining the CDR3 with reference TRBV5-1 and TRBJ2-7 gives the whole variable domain KAGVTQTPRYLIKTRGQQVTLSCSPISGHRSVSWYQQTPGQGLQFLFEYFSETQRNKGNFPGRFSGRQFSNSRSEMNVSTLELGDSALYLCASRRTSGYDEQYFGPGTRLTVT.

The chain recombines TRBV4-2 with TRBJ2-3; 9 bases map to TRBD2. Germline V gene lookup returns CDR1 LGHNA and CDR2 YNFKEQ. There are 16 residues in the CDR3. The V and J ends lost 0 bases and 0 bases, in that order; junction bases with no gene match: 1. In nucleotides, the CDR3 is TGTGCCAGCAGCCAAGAGACTAGCGGAAGCACAGATACGCAGTATTTT. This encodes CASSQETSGSTDTQYF.

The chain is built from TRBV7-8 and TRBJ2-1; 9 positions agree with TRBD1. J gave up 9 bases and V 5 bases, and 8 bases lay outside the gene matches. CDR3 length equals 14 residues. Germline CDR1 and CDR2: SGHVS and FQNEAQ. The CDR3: CASSPGQGGGEQFF. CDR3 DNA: TGTGCCAGCAGCCCGGGACAGGGAGGTGGTGAGCAGTTCTTC.

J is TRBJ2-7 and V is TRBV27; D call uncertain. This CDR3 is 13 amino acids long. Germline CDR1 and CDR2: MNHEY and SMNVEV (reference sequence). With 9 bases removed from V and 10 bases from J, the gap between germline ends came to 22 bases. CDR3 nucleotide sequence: TGTGCCAGGAGTCGATTCGAGGTACGAGAACAGTACTTC. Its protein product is CARSRFEVREQYF.

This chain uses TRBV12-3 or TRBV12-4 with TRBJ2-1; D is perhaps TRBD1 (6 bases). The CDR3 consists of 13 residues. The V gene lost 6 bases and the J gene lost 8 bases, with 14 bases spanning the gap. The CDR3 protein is CASRRGGQYEQFF. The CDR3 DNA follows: TGTGCCAGCAGGCGCGGCGGACAGTATGAGCAGTTCTTC.

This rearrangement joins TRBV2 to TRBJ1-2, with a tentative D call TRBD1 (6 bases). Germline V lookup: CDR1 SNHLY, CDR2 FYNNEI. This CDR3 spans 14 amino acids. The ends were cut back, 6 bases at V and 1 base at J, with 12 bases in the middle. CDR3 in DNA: TGTGCCAGCAGGGTGGACAGTGATAACTATGGCTACACCTTC. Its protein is CASRVDSDNYGYTF.

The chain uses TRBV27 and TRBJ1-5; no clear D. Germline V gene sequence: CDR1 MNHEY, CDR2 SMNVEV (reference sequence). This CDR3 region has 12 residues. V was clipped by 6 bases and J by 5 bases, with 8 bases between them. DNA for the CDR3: TGTGCCAGCAGCCAGTTGGATCAGCCCCAGCATTTT. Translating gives CASSQLDQPQHF.

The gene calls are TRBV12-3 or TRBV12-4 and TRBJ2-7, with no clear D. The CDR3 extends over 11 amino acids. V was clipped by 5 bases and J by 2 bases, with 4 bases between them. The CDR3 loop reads CASSTTYEQYF. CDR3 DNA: TGTGCCAGCAGTACAACCTACGAGCAGTACTTC.

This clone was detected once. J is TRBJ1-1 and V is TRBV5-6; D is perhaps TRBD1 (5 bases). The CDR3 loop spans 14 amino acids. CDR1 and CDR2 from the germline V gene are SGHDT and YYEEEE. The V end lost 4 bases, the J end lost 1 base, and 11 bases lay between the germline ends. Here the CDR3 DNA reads TGTGCCAGCAGCGCCCCGGGGGGGAACACTGAAGCTTTCTTT. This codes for CASSAPGGNTEAFF.

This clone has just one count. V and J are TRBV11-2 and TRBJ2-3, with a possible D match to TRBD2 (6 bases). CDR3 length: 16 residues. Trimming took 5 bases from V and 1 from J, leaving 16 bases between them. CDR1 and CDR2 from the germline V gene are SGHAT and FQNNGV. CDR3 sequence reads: CASSVRPPSGTDTQYF. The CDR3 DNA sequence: TGTGCCAGCAGCGTACGGCCGCCTAGCGGCACAGATACGCAGTATTTT. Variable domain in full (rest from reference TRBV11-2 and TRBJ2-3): EAGVAQSPRYKIIEKRQSVAFWCNPISGHATLYWYQQILGQGPKLLIQFQNNGVVDDSQLPKDRFSAERLKGVDSTLKIQPAKLEDSAVYLCASSVRPPSGTDTQYFGPGTRLTVL.

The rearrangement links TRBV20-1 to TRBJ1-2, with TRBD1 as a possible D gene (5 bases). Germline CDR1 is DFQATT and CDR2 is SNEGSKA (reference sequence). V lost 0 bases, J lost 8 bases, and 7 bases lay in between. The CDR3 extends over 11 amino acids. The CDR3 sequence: CSAREGQGYTF. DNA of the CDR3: TGCAGTGCTAGAGAGGGGCAAGGCTACACCTTC.

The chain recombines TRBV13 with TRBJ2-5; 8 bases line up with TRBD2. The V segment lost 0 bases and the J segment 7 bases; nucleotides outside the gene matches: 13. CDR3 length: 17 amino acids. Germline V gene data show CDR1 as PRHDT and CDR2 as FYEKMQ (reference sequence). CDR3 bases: TGTGCCAGCAGCTTAGGCGTGGGGGCCGGGACTAGGGGGACCCAGTACTTC. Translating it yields CASSLGVGAGTRGTQYF.

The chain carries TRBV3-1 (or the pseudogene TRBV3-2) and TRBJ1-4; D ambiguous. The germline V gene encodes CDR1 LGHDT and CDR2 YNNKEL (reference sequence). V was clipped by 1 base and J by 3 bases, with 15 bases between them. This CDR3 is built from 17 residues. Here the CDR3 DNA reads TGTGCCAGCAGCCAAGCCTCCCTGATTGGCCCTAATGAAAAACTGTTTTTT. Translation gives CASSQASLIGPNEKLFF.

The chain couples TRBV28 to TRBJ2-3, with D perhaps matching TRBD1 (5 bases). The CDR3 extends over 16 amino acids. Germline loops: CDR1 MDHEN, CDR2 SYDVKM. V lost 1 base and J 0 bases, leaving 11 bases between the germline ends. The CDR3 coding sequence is TGTGCCAGCAGTTTATCATCAGGGTTTAGCACAGATACGCAGTATTTT. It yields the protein CASSLSSGFSTDTQYF.

CDR3 sequence: CASSQGPTVNTEAFF. DNA for the CDR3: TGTGCCAGCAGCCAAGGGCCGACAGTGAACACTGAAGCTTTCTTT. J is TRBJ1-1 and V is TRBV3-1 (or the pseudogene TRBV3-2); TRBD1 is a possible D gene (5 bases). CDR3 size: 15 residues. Germline-derived CDR1 and CDR2 are LGHDT and YNNKEL (reference sequence). V was pared by 1 base and J by 0 bases, with 9 bases between.

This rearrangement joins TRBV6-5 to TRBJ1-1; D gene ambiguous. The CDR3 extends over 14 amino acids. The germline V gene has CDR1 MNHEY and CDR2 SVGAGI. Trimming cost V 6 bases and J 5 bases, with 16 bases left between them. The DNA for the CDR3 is TGTGCCAGCAGCCGTCTGGAGGGCCGAACTGAAGCTTTCTTT. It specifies CASSRLEGRTEAFF.

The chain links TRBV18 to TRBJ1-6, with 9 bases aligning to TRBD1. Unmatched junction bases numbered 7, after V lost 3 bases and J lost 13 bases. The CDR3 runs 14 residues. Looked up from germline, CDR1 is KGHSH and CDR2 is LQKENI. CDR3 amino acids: CASSPGTGRDPLHF. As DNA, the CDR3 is TGTGCCAGCTCACCCGGGACAGGGCGGGACCCCCTCCACTTT.

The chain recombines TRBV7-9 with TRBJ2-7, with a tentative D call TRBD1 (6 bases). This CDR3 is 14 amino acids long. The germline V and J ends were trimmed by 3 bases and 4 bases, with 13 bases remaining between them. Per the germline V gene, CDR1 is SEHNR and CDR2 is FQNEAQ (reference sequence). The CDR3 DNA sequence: TGTGCCAGCAGCTTGGACCTCACAGGGTACGAGCAGTACTTC. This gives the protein CASSLDLTGYEQYF.

CDR3 sequence (DNA): TGTGCCAGAAGCCTGGGACAGCCGGTGTGCACCATATATTTT. It yields the protein CARSLGQPVCTIYF. J is TRBJ1-3 and V is TRBV5-3, with TRBD1 identical over 7 bases. TRBV5-3 is filed as an ORF, its function uncertain. The junction had 10 bases not matched to a gene; V was cut back by 4 bases and J by 9 bases. This CDR3 spans 14 amino acids.

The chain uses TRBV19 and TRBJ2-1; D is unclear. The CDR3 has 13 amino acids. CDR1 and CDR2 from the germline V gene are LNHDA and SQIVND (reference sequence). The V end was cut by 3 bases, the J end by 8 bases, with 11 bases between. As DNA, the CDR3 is TGTGCCAGTAGTATTGGCCTAGAGGATGAGCAGTTCTTC. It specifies CASSIGLEDEQFF.

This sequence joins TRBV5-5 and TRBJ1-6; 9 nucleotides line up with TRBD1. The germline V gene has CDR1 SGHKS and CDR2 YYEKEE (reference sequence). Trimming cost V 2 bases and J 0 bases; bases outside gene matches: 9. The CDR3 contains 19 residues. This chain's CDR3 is CASSFTGTGISSYNSPLHF. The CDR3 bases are TGTGCCAGCAGCTTTACGGGGACAGGGATAAGCTCCTATAATTCACCCCTCCACTTT.

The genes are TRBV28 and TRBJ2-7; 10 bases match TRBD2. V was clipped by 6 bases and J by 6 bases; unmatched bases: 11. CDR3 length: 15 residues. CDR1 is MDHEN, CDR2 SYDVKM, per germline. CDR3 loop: CASRRTSGVEGEQYF. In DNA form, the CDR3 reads TGTGCCAGCAGGCGAACTAGCGGGGTGGAGGGCGAGCAGTACTTC.

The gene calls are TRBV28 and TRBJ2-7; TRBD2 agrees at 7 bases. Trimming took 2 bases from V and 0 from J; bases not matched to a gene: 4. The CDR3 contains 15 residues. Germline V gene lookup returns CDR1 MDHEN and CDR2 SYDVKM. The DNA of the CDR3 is TGTGCCAGCAGTTTAGCGGGAGCCAGCTCCTACGAGCAGTACTTC. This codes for CASSLAGASSYEQYF.